This TCR beta chain is from a study of regulatory T cells in long-lasting Graves disease. Through Arm-PCR of CDR3 regions and iRepertoire HTBI primers, TCR beta libraries were built. TCRdb reprocessed the multiplex PCR reads via MiXCR and lists one record per CDR3 protein. The table has around 460,000 distinct CDR3 sequences, 20% to 25% seen once. The time point denotes: persistent/refractory GD, antithyroid drugs over 5 years with positive TRAb. The TCR library was prepared using RNA isolated from PBMCs. V lost 1 base to trimming and J lost 3 bases, with 9 bases between them. The CDR3 contains 14 residues. CDR1 is MNHEY, CDR2 SMNVEV, per germline (reference sequence). This clonotype was counted ten times or more. Its antigen is currently unknown. Points from the study as a whole: Fewer public clonotypes were shared by new patients (approximately 1,000) than by persistent patients (roughly 2,600).

The source material was peripheral blood mononuclear cells (PBMCs), sampled when the disease was refractory, from a patient treated with antithyroid drugs. This chain connects TRBV27 to TRBJ1-1, with a tentative D call TRBD1 (6 bases). This receptor was taken from a female donor with Graves disease. The chain's CDR3 is CASSLWGADTEAFF. CDR3 nucleotides: TGTGCCAGCAGTTTATGGGGGGCGGACACTGAAGCTTTCTTT.